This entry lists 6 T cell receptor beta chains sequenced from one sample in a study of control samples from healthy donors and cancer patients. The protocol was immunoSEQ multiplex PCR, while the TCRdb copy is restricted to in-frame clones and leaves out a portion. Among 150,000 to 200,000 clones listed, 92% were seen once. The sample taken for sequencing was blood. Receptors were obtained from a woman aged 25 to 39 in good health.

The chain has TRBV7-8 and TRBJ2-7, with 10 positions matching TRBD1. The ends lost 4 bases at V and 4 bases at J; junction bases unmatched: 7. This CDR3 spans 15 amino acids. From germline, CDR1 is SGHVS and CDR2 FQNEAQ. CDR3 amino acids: CASSSFRDRGYEQYF. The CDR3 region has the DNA TGTGCCAGCAGCTCCTTCCGGGACAGGGGTTACGAGCAGTACTTC.

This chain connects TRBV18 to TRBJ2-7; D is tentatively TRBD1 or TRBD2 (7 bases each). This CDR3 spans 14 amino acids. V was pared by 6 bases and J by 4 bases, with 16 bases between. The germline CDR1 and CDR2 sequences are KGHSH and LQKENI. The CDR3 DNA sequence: TGTGCCAGCTCCAACCAGGGGGGGCTTTACGAGCAGTACTTC. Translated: CASSNQGGLYEQYF.

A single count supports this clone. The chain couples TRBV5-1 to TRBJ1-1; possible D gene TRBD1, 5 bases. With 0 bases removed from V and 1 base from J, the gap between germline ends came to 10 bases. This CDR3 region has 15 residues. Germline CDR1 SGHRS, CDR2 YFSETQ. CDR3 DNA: TGCGCCAGCAGCTTGGCCTTGGGGCCGAACACTGAAGCTTTCTTT. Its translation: CASSLALGPNTEAFF.

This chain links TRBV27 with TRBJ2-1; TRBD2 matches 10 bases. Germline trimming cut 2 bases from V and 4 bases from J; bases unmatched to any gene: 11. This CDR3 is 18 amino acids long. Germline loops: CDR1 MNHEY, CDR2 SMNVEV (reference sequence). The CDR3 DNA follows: TGTGCCAGCAGTTTAATGTACCCGGGACTAGCGCCTTACAATGAGCAGTTCTTC. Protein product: CASSLMYPGLAPYNEQFF.

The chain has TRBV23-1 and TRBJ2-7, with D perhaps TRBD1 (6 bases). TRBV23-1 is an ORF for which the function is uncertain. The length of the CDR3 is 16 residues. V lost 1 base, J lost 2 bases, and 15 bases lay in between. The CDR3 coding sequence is TGCGCCAGCAGTCAATTTCGCAGGGGTCGGACCTACGAGCAGTACTTC. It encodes CASSQFRRGRTYEQYF.

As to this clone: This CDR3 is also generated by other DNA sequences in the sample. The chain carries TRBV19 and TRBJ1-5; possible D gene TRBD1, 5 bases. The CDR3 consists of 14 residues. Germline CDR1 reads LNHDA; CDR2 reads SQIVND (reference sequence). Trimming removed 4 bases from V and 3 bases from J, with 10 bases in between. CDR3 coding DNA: TGTGCCAGTAGTACGCAGGGAAACAATCAGCCCCAGCATTTT. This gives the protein CASSTQGNNQPQHF.